This T cell receptor (beta chain) emerged from a study of blood T cell repertoires in COVID-19 (dated by TCRdb to about 2020). The study in broad terms: Samples from collaborators originated in the United States, Italy and Spain and spanned both the acute and convalescent phases of COVID-19. The repertoires were made available in a free public database intended to serve as a resource for research on the immune response to SARS-CoV-2. The prospective study material was composed of cDNA or gDNA derived from T cells, B-cell-depleted T cells, or PBMCs. Subjects who had been exposed to COVID-19, were actively infected with it, or had recovered from it provided the deeply sampled blood TCRbeta repertoires that made up the dataset. The sample metadata nearly always contained a de-identified subject ID, COVID-19 status, age in years and sex. The samples were drawn from two sources: the first 160 participants of the ongoing ImmuneRACE study, and over 1,000 subjects contributed by 6 global collaborators. HLA class I and class II types, where available, came from metadata supplied by the sample provider rather than from assay-based typing.

For this clone: Its binding antigen is unknown. Qualities for individual bases were not recorded, and no much larger clone is one base off.

CDR1 and CDR2, per the germline V gene (reference sequence), are LNHNV and YYDKDF. V loses 2 bases of germline sequence and J loses 5 bases, and the interval between the two ends is 16 bases. The cysteine opens and the phenylalanine closes a CDR3 of 15 amino acids. Of all the DNA, just the CDR3 is kept, 45 bases in frame from base 1. Overall study outcomes, separate from this receptor: The quantity of clinical and demographic metadata differed by source and by participant and was supplied without curation.

TCRbeta CDR3 regions were amplified from genomic DNA using the immunoSEQ Assay, a bias-controlled multiplex PCR. Per the original workflow: The number of nucleated cells in each sample was estimated by amplification of reference gene primers within the assay. To quantify the absolute abundance of each unique TCRbeta CDR3 rearrangement, sequence reads were collapsed and filtered. For each sample, productive Simpson clonality was calculated by taking the square root of Simpson's diversity index across productive rearrangements. TCRdb obtained this table from immuneACCESS and retained in-frame rearrangements with V and J assigned. These tables miss some clones; where compared with another copy, unresolved V genes account for less than half of the shortfall, and the remainder is unexplained. V and J calls and clone size follow that table, whereas D and trimming were derived from the DNA. The sample data list around 220,000 clones, and 82% of these were observed just once. Approximately 8% of the sample is in the top ten clones.

At one collaborating source in Seattle, patients were enrolled during active infection and were followed longitudinally through the course of disease. The collaborating institutions used their own protocols to collect whole blood in K2EDTA tubes. Collaborator samples were shipped for TCRbeta analysis as frozen whole blood, isolated PBMCs, or DNA extracted from either sample type. Sequencing was carried out using peripheral blood. This receptor was identified in a woman older than 75 with COVID-19, enrolled during active disease. The chain is assembled from TRBV15 and TRBJ2-7; D gene: possibly TRBD1, on 6 matching bases. In nucleotide form, the sequence is TGTGCCACCAGCAGAAGTAACAGGGTTCTCCACGAGCAGTACTTC. Its amino acids are CATSRSNRVLHEQYF.